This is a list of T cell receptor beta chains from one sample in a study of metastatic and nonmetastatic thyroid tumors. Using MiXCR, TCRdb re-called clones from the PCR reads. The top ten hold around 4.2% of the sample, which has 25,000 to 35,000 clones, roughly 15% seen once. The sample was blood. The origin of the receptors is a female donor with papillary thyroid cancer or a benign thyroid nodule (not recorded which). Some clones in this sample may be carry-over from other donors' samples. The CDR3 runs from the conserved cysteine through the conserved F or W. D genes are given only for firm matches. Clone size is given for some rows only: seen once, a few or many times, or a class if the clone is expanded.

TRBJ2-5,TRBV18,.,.,TGTGCCAGCTCACCCAGGGTCGAGTGGACGCAGCAAGAGACCCAGTACTTC,CASSPRVEWTQQETQYF
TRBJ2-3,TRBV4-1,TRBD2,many,TGCGCCAGCAGCCCCTCGGGACTAGCCCTCCTCACAGATACGCAGTATTTT,CASSPSGLALLTDTQYF
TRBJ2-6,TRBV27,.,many,TGTGCCAGCAGTTTAGATGTCTCTGGGGCCAACGTCCTGACTTTC,CASSLDVSGANVLTF
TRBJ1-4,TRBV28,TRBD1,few,TGTGCCAGCGGCCGGACAGGGTGCGTGGAAAAACTGTTTTTT,CASGRTGCVEKLFF
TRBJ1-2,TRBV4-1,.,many,TGCGCCAGCAGCCAAAGCGTGCGGACACCTAACTATGGCTACACCTTC,CASSQSVRTPNYGYTF
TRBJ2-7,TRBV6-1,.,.,TGTGCCAGCAGTGAATCGGCCGGGGAGATATACGAGCAGTACTTC,CASSESAGEIYEQYF
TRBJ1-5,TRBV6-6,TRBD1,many,TGTGCCAGCAGTTACTCGAGGACAGGGGTCAACAATCAGCCCCAGCATTTT,CASSYSRTGVNNQPQHF
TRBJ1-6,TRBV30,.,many,TGTGCCTGGACCACGGGGAAAAGTGGGAGCTCCTATAATTCACCCCTCCACTTT,CAWTTGKSGSSYNSPLHF
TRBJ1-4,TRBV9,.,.,TGTGCCAGCAGCCTGGCTGCAACTAATGAAAAACTGTTTTTT,CASSLAATNEKLFF
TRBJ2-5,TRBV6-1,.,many,TGTGCCACTAGGCGGGTGCCGCAAGAGACCCAGTACTTC,CATRRVPQETQYF
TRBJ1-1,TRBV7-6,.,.,TGTGCCAGCAGCTTAGCGCACAGCATGAACACTGAAGCTTTCTTT,CASSLAHSMNTEAFF
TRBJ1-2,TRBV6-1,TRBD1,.,TGTGCCAGCAGACCGACCCAGGGGGCGCGGGGTGGCTACACCTTC,CASRPTQGARGGYTF
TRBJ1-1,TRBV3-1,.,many,TGTGCCAGCAGCCGCATAATGAACACTGAAGCTTTCTTT,CASSRIMNTEAFF
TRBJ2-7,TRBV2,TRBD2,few,TGTGCCACCTCCGCCGGGACTAGGGTGTACGAGCAGTACTTC,CATSAGTRVYEQYF
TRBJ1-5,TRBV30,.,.,TGTGCCTGGAGTACCTTGGACCGCGGGCCCGAGCATTTT,CAWSTLDRGPEHF
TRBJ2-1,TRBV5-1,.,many,TGCGCCAGCAGCTTGGCCTTGGGGTCTTGGAGCTACAATGAGCAGTTCTTC,CASSLALGSWSYNEQFF
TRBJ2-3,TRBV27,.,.,TGTGCCAGCAGTTTATGTAGCGGAACAGATACGCTGTATTTT,CASSLCSGTDTLYF
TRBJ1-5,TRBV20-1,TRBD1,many,TGCAGTGCTCCCAGACAGGGGGCTCAGCCCCAGCATTTT,CSAPRQGAQPQHF
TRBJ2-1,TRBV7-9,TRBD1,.,TGTGCCAGCAGCTCGGACAGGGTGGTGTGTGAGCAGTTCTTC,CASSSDRVVCEQFF
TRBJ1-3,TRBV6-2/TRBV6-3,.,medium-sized,TGTGCCACCAGCTGGGACTGGACTGGAAACACCATATATTTT,CATSWDWTGNTIYF
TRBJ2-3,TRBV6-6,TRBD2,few,TGTGCCAGCAGTTACACAGGACTAGCGGGAGGGCCGGATACTCAGTATTTT,CASSYTGLAGGPDTQYF
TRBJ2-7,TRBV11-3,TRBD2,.,TGTGCCAGCAGCTTTGAATGCGGGAGATTCGACGAGCAGTACTTC,CASSFECGRFDEQYF
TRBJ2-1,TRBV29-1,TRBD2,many,TGCAGCGTTGAGTCTCGCGGGAGGATTTACAATGAGCAGTTCTTC,CSVESRGRIYNEQFF
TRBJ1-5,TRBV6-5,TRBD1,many,TGTGCCGGCAGTTACAGACCTCCTTCGACAGGGGCTAGCAATCAGCCCCAGCATTTT,CAGSYRPPSTGASNQPQHF
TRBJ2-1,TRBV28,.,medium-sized,TGTGCCAGCAGTCCCTCAGGAAACAATGAGCAGTTCTTC,CASSPSGNNEQFF
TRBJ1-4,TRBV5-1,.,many,TGCGCCAGCAGCTTTGCGGCCCCTAATGAAAAACTGTTTTTT,CASSFAAPNEKLFF
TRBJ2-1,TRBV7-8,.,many,TGTGCCAGCAGCTCAGGAGGGAGGAACAATGAGCAGTTCTTC,CASSSGGRNNEQFF
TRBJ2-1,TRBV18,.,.,TGTGCCAGCTCACAGGGTCGGGATGAGCAGTTCTTC,CASSQGRDEQFF
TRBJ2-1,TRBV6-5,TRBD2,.,TGTGCCAGCAGTTACTCGAGTCTAGCGGGATGTCCCTATGAGCAGTTCTTC,CASSYSSLAGCPYEQFF
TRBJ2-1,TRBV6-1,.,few,TGTGCCAGCAGTTCGTCCATTACCAATGAGCAGTTCTTC,CASSSSITNEQFF
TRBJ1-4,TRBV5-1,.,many,TGCGCCAGCAGCAGAGGGGCCGCAACTAATGAAAAACTGTTTTTT,CASSRGAATNEKLFF
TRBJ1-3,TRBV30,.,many,TGTGCCTGGAGATTAGGCTCTGGAAACACCATATATTTT,CAWRLGSGNTIYF
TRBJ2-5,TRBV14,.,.,TGTGCCAGCAGCCAAGTCCCCCCTAGTCGAGAGACCCAGTACTTC,CASSQVPPSRETQYF
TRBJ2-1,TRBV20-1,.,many,TGCAGTGCTAGAGATATGGACAATGAGCAGTTCTTC,CSARDMDNEQFF
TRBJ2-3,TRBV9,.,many,TGTGCCAGCAGCGTGAGGGACACATACACAGATACGCAGTATTTT,CASSVRDTYTDTQYF
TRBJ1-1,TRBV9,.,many,TGTGCCAGCAGCGACGTTGGGACTGAAGCTTTCTTT,CASSDVGTEAFF
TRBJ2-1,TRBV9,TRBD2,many,TGTGCCAGCAGCGCCGGGACTAGCGGGATGGGCAATGAGCAGTTCTTC,CASSAGTSGMGNEQFF
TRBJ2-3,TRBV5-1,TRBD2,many,TGCGCCAGCAGGACAGCGGGAGAAGACACGCAGTATTTT,CASRTAGEDTQYF
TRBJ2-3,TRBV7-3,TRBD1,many,TGTGCCAGCAGCTTAACTACAGGGGGCGTAGATACGCAGTATTTT,CASSLTTGGVDTQYF
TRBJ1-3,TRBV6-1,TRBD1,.,TGTGCCAGCAGTGAGCACAGGGGGACTGGAAACACCATATATTTT,CASSEHRGTGNTIYF
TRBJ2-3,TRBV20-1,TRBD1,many,TGCAGTGCGACAGGGGCAGATACGCAGTATTTT,CSATGADTQYF
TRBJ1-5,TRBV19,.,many,TGTGCCAGTACCGGATTGGGCAATCAGCCCCAGCATTTT,CASTGLGNQPQHF
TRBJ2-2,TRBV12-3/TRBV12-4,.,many,TGTGCCAGCAGACCTGGACAGACCACCGGGGAGCTGTTTTTT,CASRPGQTTGELFF
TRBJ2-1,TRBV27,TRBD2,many,TGTGCCAGCAGTTTACTAGCGGGTGCCTACAATGAGCAGTTCTTC,CASSLLAGAYNEQFF
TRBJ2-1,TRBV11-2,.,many,TGTGCCAGCAGCCTATCGGCCGGGGCCAGATACAATGAGCAGTTCTTC,CASSLSAGARYNEQFF
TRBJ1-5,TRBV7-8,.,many,TGTGCCAGCAGCTTGGGGGGCCGTAGCAATCAGCCCCAGCATTTT,CASSLGGRSNQPQHF
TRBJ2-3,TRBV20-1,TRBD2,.,TGCAGTGCTGCCCCAGCGGGAGTAGATACGCAGTATTTT,CSAAPAGVDTQYF
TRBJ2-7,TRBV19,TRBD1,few,TGTGCCAGTAGATGGACAGGTGATGGGTTCTACGAGCAGTACTTC,CASRWTGDGFYEQYF
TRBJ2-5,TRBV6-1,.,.,TGTGCCAGCAGTGAAAGTTTTGAGCAAGGGACCCAGTACTTC,CASSESFEQGTQYF
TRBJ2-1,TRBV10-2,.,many,TGCGCCAGCAATTACGGCGGGGCTTACAATGAGCAGTTCTTC,CASNYGGAYNEQFF
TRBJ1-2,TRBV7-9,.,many,TGTGCCAGCAGCTTAGGACAGGCCCTCAATGGCTACACCTTC,CASSLGQALNGYTF
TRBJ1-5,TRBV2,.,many,TGTGCCAGCAGTGATGGACGGGCGATATCGCCCCAGCATTTT,CASSDGRAISPQHF
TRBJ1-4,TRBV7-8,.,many,TGTGCCAGCGCTAGGGGAAGAACTAATGAAAAACTGTTTTTT,CASARGRTNEKLFF
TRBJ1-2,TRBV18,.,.,TGTGACAGCTCACAGAAGGGTCGGTATGGCTACACCTTC,CDSSQKGRYGYTF